These 25 T cell receptor beta chains came from one sample sequenced in a study of control samples from healthy donors and cancer patients. This table comes from immunoSEQ multiplex PCR, and its TCRdb copy is limited to in-frame clones, with some not included. The table includes approximately 44,000 clones, just over 70% detected once. Material for sequencing was formalin-fixed, paraffin-embedded tissue. The receptors here all came from a male donor with melanoma.

As for this clone: A much bigger clone sits one base away, suggesting this may be a read error. The sample contains more than one DNA sequence encoding this CDR3. CDR3 sequence reads: CASSQDRVDYEQYF. The DNA of the CDR3 is TGTGCCAGCAGTCAGGATAGGGTTGACTACGAGCAGTACTTC. The V gene is TRBV2, the J gene TRBJ2-7; D is unclear. Germline CDR1 and CDR2: SNHLY and FYNNEI. The length of the CDR3 is 14 residues. Trimming stripped 5 bases from V and 3 bases from J, with 14 bases between.

V and J are TRBV3-1 (or the pseudogene TRBV3-2) and TRBJ1-2, with D perhaps matching TRBD1 (6 bases). Germline CDR1 and CDR2: LGHDT and YNNKEL (reference sequence). V gave up 4 bases and J gave up 8 bases, with 17 bases separating them. The CDR3 contains 14 residues. The CDR3 here is CASSLTTTGRGYTF. The CDR3 DNA reads as TGTGCCAGCAGCCTGACAACCACAGGGAGGGGCTACACCTTC.

The chain employs TRBV11-2 and TRBJ2-5, with D perhaps matching TRBD2 (5 bases). Germline V lookup: CDR1 SGHAT, CDR2 FQNNGV. V lost 2 bases and J lost 7, with 11 bases in between. This CDR3 region has 13 residues. CDR3 sequence reads: CASSLRPLVTQYF. Here the CDR3 DNA reads TGTGCCAGCAGCTTACGGCCACTAGTGACCCAGTACTTC.

This chain links TRBV28 with TRBJ2-3; D is possibly TRBD2 (6 bases). CDR3 size: 15 residues. Germline values: CDR1 MDHEN, CDR2 SYDVKM. Trimming cost V 1 base and J 11 bases, with 19 bases left between them. CDR3 nucleotides: TGTGCCAGCAGTTTATCGCCGGGACTCCCCCGGGTGCAGTATTTT. Translation: CASSLSPGLPRVQYF.

V usage is TRBV6-5 and J usage is TRBJ2-1, with no clear D. Looked up from germline, CDR1 is MNHEY and CDR2 is SVGAGI. V shed 10 bases and J shed 0 bases, with 16 bases lying between them. The CDR3 covers 15 residues. CDR3 amino acids: CATSTAGFSYNEQFF. Written as DNA, the CDR3 is TGTGCCACCTCGACGGCCGGGTTCTCCTACAATGAGCAGTTCTTC.

The V gene is TRBV29-1, the J gene TRBJ1-4, with D perhaps TRBD1 (5 bases). CDR3 size: 14 residues. Per germline, CDR1 SQVTM and CDR2 ANQGSEA. The V end was cut by 4 bases, the J end by 2 bases, with 11 bases between. Here the CDR3 reads CSVGEGTTNEKLFF. The CDR3 nucleotides read TGCAGCGTTGGCGAGGGGACGACTAATGAAAAACTGTTTTTT.

V usage is TRBV10-3 and J usage is TRBJ2-1, with 7 bases lining up with TRBD2. V was clipped by 7 bases and J by 0 bases; unmatched bases: 9. The CDR3 loop spans 16 amino acids. Germline V gene data show CDR1 as ENHRY and CDR2 as SYGVKD. The CDR3 DNA reads as TGTGCCATCACCCCTACGGGCGGGAGCTCCTACAATGAGCAGTTCTTC. It encodes CAITPTGGSSYNEQFF.

This sequence joins TRBV28 and TRBJ2-7; D not resolved. The ends were cut back, 2 bases at V and 3 bases at J, with 20 bases in the middle. The CDR3 is made up of 17 amino acids. Germline CDR1 and CDR2: MDHEN and SYDVKM. The CDR3 is CASSLVGRRVSDYEQYF. The DNA for the CDR3 is TGTGCCAGCAGTTTAGTAGGACGGCGAGTTTCTGACTACGAGCAGTACTTC.

This clone was recorded a few times. Different DNA sequences within this sample yield the same CDR3. This chain joins TRBV30 and TRBJ2-7; tentative D call: TRBD2 (5 bases). V lost 3 bases to trimming and J lost 3 bases, with 6 bases between them. CDR3 size: 11 residues. Germline values: CDR1 GTSNPN, CDR2 SVGIG (reference sequence). The CDR3 DNA sequence: TGTGCCTGGAGCGGGGACTACGAGCAGTACTTC. This codes for CAWSGDYEQYF.

The chain employs TRBV5-1 and TRBJ2-7, with 10 positions matching TRBD2. This CDR3 spans 15 amino acids. Germline V gene sequence: CDR1 SGHRS, CDR2 YFSETQ. The V segment lost 0 bases and the J segment 4 bases; nucleotides outside the gene matches: 4. Here the CDR3 DNA reads TGCGCCAGCAGCTTGGTTCTAGCGGGAGAGTACGAGCAGTACTTC. Residues: CASSLVLAGEYEQYF.

The rearrangement joins TRBV5-1 to TRBJ2-5; tentatively, D is TRBD1 or TRBD2 (5 bases each). In germline, CDR1 is SGHRS, CDR2 YFSETQ. V was cut by 0 bases and J by 4 bases, with 13 bases left in between. CDR3 length: 15 residues. The chain's CDR3 is CASSLAGSGGETQYF. CDR3 DNA: TGCGCCAGCAGCTTGGCGGGGTCTGGGGGAGAGACCCAGTACTTC.

J is TRBJ2-4 and V is TRBV6-1; perhaps TRBD1 as D (5 bases). This CDR3 has 13 residues. With 2 bases removed from V and 13 bases from J, the gap between germline ends came to 15 bases. CDR1 is MNHNS, CDR2 SASEGT, per germline. CDR3 amino acids: CASSEKTAYQQYF. In nucleotides, the CDR3 is TGTGCCAGCAGTGAAAAGACAGCTTACCAACAGTACTTC.

The V call is TRBV29-1, the J call TRBJ2-1; D call uncertain. From germline, CDR1 is SQVTM and CDR2 ANQGSEA. V was clipped by 8 bases and J by 5 bases, with 7 bases between them. CDR3 length: 10 residues. CDR3 region: CSLGHNEQFF. The CDR3 DNA follows: TGCAGCCTAGGCCACAATGAGCAGTTCTTC.

The chain uses TRBV2 and TRBJ2-3, with 10 bases fitting TRBD1. CDR3 size: 14 residues. Germline loops: CDR1 SNHLY, CDR2 FYNNEI. V lost 5 bases, J lost 3 bases, and 2 bases stayed unmatched. For the CDR3, the DNA is TGTGCCAGCAGTTGGGACAGGGGAACAGATACGCAGTATTTT. Its translation: CASSWDRGTDTQYF.

The rearrangement uses TRBV7-2 and TRBJ1-3, with D uncertain. The CDR3 loop spans 15 amino acids. Trimming pared 2 bases from V and 1 base from J, leaving 9 bases between. The germline gives CDR1 SGHTA, CDR2 FQGNSA. CDR3 protein: CASSLMAASGNTIYF. DNA for the CDR3: TGTGCCAGCAGCTTAATGGCCGCGTCTGGAAACACCATATATTTT.

The chain couples TRBV7-8 to TRBJ2-1; a possible D gene is TRBD1 (6 bases). V was shortened by 2 bases and J by 8 bases, with 19 bases between the two germline ends. This CDR3 is 16 amino acids long. CDR1 is SGHVS and CDR2 is FQNEAQ in the germline V gene. The DNA for the CDR3 is TGTGCCAGCAGCTTACGTGCCAGGGACAATATTTATGAGCAGTTCTTC. It yields the protein CASSLRARDNIYEQFF.

The rearrangement links TRBV30 to TRBJ1-1, with a tentative D call TRBD1 (5 bases). Germline V gene lookup returns CDR1 GTSNPN and CDR2 SVGIG (reference sequence). This CDR3 region has 14 residues. The germline V and J ends were trimmed by 3 bases and 4 bases, with 15 bases remaining between them. Written as DNA, the CDR3 is TGTGCCTGGAGGTTAGGCGGGGGAATCACTGAAGCTTTCTTT. Amino acids: CAWRLGGGITEAFF.

This clone was seen a few times. The chain carries TRBV19 and TRBJ1-2, with D unclear. Per the germline V gene, CDR1 is LNHDA and CDR2 is SQIVND (reference sequence). This CDR3 region has 11 residues. V dropped 7 bases and J dropped 0 bases, with 3 bases sitting between them. The CDR3 region has the DNA TGTGCCAGTACCACTAACTATGGCTACACCTTC. Translated, it gives CASTTNYGYTF.

In its sample, this clone was seen a few times. The V gene is TRBV28, the J gene TRBJ2-5; D possibly corresponds to TRBD2 (6 bases). This CDR3 comprises 14 residues. V was clipped by 8 bases and J by 4 bases, with 17 bases between them. The germline CDR1 and CDR2 sequences are MDHEN and SYDVKM. CDR3: CASGSAGRGETQYF. The CDR3 nucleotides are TGTGCCAGCGGGTCTGCGGGAAGGGGAGAGACCCAGTACTTC.

CDR3: CASSLEWGLGTEAFF. In nucleotides, the CDR3 is TGTGCCAGCAGCTTAGAGTGGGGGCTCGGGACTGAAGCTTTCTTT. The rearrangement joins TRBV7-9 to TRBJ1-1; D might be TRBD1 (6 bases). Trimming took 1 base from V and 5 from J, leaving 14 bases between them. The CDR3 has 15 residues. CDR1 SEHNR and CDR2 FQNEAQ come from the germline V gene (reference sequence).

V gene TRBV12-3 or TRBV12-4 combines with J gene TRBJ2-5; either TRBD1 or TRBD2 may supply D (5 bases each). V was cut by 8 bases and J by 2 bases, with 12 bases left in between. The CDR3 has 13 amino acids. CDR3 protein: CASSWGRQETQYF. The CDR3 DNA follows: TGTGCCAGCTCCTGGGGGAGACAAGAGACCCAGTACTTC.

This rearrangement joins TRBV7-9 to TRBJ1-1, with D maybe TRBD1 (5 bases). Trimming pared 2 bases from V and 1 base from J, leaving 14 bases between. Germline assignment: CDR1 SEHNR and CDR2 FQNEAQ (reference sequence). The CDR3 length is 16 residues. In DNA, the CDR3 is TGTGCCAGCAGCTTACCTCCTGGGGGGTCGAACACTGAAGCTTTCTTT. Residues: CASSLPPGGSNTEAFF.

CDR3 amino acids: CASSQSGLAGGYRAGELFF. As DNA, the CDR3 is TGCGCCAGCAGCCAATCGGGACTAGCGGGAGGATACAGGGCCGGGGAGCTGTTTTTT. The gene calls are TRBV4-1 and TRBJ2-2; TRBD2 matches 15 bases. The CDR3 is 19 amino acids. Germline V gives CDR1 MGHRA, CDR2 YSYEKL. The V and J ends lost 2 bases and 6 bases, in that order; junction bases with no gene match: 10.

The chain carries TRBV7-3 and TRBJ2-5, with D possibly matching TRBD1 (6 bases). The germline gives CDR1 SGHTA, CDR2 FQGTGA. V lost 0 bases to trimming and J lost 5 bases, with 10 bases between them. This CDR3 is 14 amino acids long. Here the CDR3 reads CASSLTGARETQYF. The CDR3 bases are TGTGCCAGCAGCTTAACGGGGGCCCGGGAGACCCAGTACTTC. The whole variable domain, remainder taken from reference TRBV7-3 and TRBJ2-5, is GAGVSQTPSNKVTEKGKYVELRCDPISGHTALYWYRQSLGQGPEFLIYFQGTGAADDSGLPNDRFFAVRPEGSVSTLKIQRTERGDSAVYLCASSLTGARETQYFGPGTRLLVL.

The chain links TRBV27 to TRBJ1-3, with D unresolved. The germline gives CDR1 MNHEY, CDR2 SMNVEV (reference sequence). The CDR3 contains 13 residues. V was trimmed by 6 bases and J by 6 bases, leaving 12 bases between them. This CDR3 reads CASRGYFENTIYF. Written as DNA, the CDR3 is TGTGCCAGCAGGGGGTATTTTGAAAACACCATATATTTT.